This TCR beta chain originates from a study of OX40 agonist ivuxolimab in advanced cancers. Across the whole study: Patients receiving dose escalation had hepatocellular carcinoma, melanoma, renal cell or head and neck cancer. Among those enrolled, mean age was roughly 62 years (range roughly 23 to 85) and about 79% were male.

Repertoires were generated with immunoSEQ multiplex PCR, while TCRdb's copy carries only in-frame clones and drops some. Counted here are approximately 74,000 clones, roughly 90% occurring once; the ten biggest clones make up approximately 0.3%. Trimming stripped 0 bases from V and 6 bases from J, with 6 bases between. CDR3 length equals 12 residues. The germline CDR1 and CDR2 sequences are MNHNY and SVGAGI (reference sequence). The V gene is TRBV6-6, the J gene TRBJ2-7, with D uncertain. The clonotype was recovered from an adult with an advanced solid tumor such as melanoma, head and neck, liver or kidney cancer. Sample: CD4+ or CD8+ T cells sorted from blood, taken in a trial of the OX40 agonist ivuxolimab. The CDR3 region is CASSYSIVEQYF. The CDR3 bases are TGTGCCAGCAGTTACTCGATTGTCGAGCAGTACTTC.